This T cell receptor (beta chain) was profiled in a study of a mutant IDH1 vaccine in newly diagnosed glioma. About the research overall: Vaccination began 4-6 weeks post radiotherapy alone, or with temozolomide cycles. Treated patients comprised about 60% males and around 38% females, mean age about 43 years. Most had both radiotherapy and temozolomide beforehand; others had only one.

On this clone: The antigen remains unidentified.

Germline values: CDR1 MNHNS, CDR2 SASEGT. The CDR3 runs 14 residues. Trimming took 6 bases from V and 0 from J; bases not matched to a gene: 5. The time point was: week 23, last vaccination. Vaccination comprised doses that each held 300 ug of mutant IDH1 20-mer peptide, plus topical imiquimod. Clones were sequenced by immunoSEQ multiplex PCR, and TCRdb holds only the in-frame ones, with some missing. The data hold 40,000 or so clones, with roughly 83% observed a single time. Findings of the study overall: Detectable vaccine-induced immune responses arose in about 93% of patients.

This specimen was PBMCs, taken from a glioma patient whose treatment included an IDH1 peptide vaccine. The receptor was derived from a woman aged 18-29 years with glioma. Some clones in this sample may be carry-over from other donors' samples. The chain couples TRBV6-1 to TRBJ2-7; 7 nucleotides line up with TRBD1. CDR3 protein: CASRGQFVSYEQYF. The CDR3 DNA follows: TGTGCCAGCAGGGGACAGTTCGTCTCCTACGAGCAGTACTTC.